This TCR beta chain was sequenced during a study of CD8 T cells in ankylosing spondylitis. Findings and caveats of the study: CD8+ by phenotype, disease-linked clones were relatively rare in peripheral blood. A TCR beta motif of fewer than ten highly homologous variants seemed to mark ankylosing spondylitis blood. A subset of motif variants has previously been described in the synovial fluid and blood of reactive arthritis. In ankylosing spondylitis patients, matched synovial fluid reportedly showed significant enrichment of disease-linked clones.

This CDR3 is built from 13 residues. V gave up 7 bases and J gave up 2 bases; unmatched junction bases: 8. Germline loops: CDR1 SQVTM, CDR2 ANQGSEA. Notes on this clonotype: Its specificity is not known.

It was by quantitative 5'-RACE with molecular barcodes that TCR beta libraries were made. TCRdb re-derived calls from the 5' RACE reads in MiXCR, one entry per CDR3 protein. The table lists roughly 440,000 distinct CDR3 sequences, 17% of them singletons. The chain carries TRBV29-1 and TRBJ2-7; 7 positions match TRBD1. The sequence came from a male donor with ankylosing spondylitis. Sequenced: blood, either unsorted or a sorted T cell fraction (not recorded which). This CDR3 is CSAGTASTYEQYF. DNA for the CDR3: TGCAGCGCCGGGACAGCGAGTACCTACGAGCAGTACTTC.